What follows describes a single T cell receptor (beta chain). V shed 0 bases and J shed 6 bases, with 9 bases lying between them. CDR3 size: 14 residues. Germline loops: CDR1 PRHDT, CDR2 FYEKMQ (reference sequence). CD8 cells classed as naive were CD45RO-negative and positively selected for CCR7, excluding terminally differentiated effector memory CD45RA+ cells. Running of the assay took place at deep level. Produced via immunoSEQ multiplex PCR; TCRdb's table is partial and in-frame only. The repertoire consists of around 2,000,000 clones, with 85% to 95% occurring once and the leading ten covering roughly 1%. This record belongs to a study of shared clonotypes between healthy human individuals.

Sequencing was performed on naive CD8+ T cells sorted from blood. The TCR sequence derives from a man between 18 and 29 years old in good health. V gene TRBV13 combines with J gene TRBJ2-1, with unresolved D. CDR3 region: CASSLGDHPNEQFF. The CDR3 DNA sequence: TGTGCCAGCAGCTTAGGGGACCACCCCAATGAGCAGTTCTTC.